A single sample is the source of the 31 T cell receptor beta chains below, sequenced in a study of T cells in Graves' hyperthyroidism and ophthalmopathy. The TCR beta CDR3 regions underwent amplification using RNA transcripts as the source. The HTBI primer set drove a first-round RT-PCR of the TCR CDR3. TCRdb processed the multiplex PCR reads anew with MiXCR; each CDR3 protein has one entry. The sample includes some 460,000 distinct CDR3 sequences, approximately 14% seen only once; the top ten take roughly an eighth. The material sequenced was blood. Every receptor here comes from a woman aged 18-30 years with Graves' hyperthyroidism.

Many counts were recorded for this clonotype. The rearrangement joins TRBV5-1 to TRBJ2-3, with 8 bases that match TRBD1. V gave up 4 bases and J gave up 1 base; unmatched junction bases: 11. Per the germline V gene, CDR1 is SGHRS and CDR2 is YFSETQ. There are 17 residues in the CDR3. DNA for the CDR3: TGCGCCAGCAGCCTTTCCAGGGGGCGCGGTGGCACAGATACGCAGTATTTT. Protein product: CASSLSRGRGGTDTQYF.

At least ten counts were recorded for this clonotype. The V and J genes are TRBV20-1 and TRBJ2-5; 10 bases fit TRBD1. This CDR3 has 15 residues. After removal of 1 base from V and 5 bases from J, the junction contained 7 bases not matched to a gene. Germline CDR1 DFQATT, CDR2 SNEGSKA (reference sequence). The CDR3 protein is CSARGDRGWLETQYF. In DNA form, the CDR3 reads TGCAGTGCTAGAGGGGACAGGGGATGGTTGGAGACCCAGTACTTC.

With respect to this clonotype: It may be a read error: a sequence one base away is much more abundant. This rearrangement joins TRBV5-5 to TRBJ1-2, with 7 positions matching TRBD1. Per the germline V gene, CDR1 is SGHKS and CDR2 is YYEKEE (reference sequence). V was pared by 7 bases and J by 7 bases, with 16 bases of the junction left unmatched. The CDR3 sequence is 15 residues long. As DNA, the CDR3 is TGTGCCAGCGGCTCCATTAGGGGGCCGACTGGTGGCTACACCTTC. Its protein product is CASGSIRGPTGGYTF.

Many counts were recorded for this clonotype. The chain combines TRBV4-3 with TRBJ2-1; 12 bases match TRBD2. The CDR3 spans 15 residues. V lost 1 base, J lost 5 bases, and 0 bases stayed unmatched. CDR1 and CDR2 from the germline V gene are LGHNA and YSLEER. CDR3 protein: CASSQGTSGNNEQFF. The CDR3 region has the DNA TGCGCCAGCAGCCAAGGGACTAGCGGGAACAATGAGCAGTTCTTC.

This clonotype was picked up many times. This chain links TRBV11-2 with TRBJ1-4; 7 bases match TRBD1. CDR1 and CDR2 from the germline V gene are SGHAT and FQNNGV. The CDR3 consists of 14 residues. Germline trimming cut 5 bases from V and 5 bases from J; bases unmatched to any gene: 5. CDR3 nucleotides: TGTGCCAGCAGCCCAGACAGGGTAAATGAAAAACTGTTTTTT. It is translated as CASSPDRVNEKLFF.

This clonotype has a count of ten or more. The CDR3 loop reads CASSQTGSSYNSPLHF. CDR3 nucleotides: TGTGCCAGCAGCCAAACAGGGAGCTCCTATAATTCACCCCTCCACTTT. The rearrangement joins TRBV28 to TRBJ1-6; D perhaps matches TRBD1 (6 bases). Germline CDR1 is MDHEN and CDR2 is SYDVKM. The CDR3 covers 16 residues. Trimming took off 6 bases at V and 0 bases at J, with 12 bases between the two ends. The variable domain in full, with the rest retrieved from reference TRBV28 and TRBJ1-6, is DVKVTQSSRYLVKRTGEKVFLECVQDMDHENMFWYRQDPGLGLRLIYFSYDVKMKEKGDIPEGYSVSREKKERFSLILESASTNQTSMYLCASSQTGSSYNSPLHFGNGTRLTVT.

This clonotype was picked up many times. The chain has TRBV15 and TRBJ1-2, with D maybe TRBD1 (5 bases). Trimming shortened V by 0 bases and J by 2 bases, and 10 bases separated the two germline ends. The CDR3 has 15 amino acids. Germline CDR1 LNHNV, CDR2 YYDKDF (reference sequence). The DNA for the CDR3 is TGTGCCACCAGCAGAGAAGGGACGGCGAACTATGGCTACACCTTC. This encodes CATSREGTANYGYTF.

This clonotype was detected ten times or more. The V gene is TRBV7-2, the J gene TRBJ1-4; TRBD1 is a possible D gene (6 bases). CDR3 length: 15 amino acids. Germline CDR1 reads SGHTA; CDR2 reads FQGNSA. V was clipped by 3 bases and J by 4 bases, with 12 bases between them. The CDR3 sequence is CASSLDRGLNEKLFF. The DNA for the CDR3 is TGTGCCAGCAGCTTGGATCGGGGGCTTAATGAAAAACTGTTTTTT.

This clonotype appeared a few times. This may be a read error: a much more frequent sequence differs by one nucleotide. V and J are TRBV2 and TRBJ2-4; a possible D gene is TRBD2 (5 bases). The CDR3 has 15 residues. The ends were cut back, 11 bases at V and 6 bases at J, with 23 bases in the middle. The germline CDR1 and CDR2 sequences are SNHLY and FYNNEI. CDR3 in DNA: TGTGCCGGCACCCTTAGGACGACTCGGGGAAACATTCAGTACTTC. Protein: CAGTLRTTRGNIQYF. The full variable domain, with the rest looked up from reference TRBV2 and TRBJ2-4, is EPEVTQTPSHQVTQMGQEVILRCVPISNHLYFYWYRQILGQKVEFLVSFYNNEISEKSEIFDDQFSVERPDGSNFTLKIRSTKLEDSAMYFCAGTLRTTRGNIQYFGAGTRLSVL.

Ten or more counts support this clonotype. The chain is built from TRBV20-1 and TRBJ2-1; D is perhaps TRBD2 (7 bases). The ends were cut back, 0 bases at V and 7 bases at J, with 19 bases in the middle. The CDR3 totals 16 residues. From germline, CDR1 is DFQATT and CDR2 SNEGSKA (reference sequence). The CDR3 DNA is TGCAGTGCTAGAGATGTGGGGAGGGGGAGTTGGAATGAGCAGTTCTTC. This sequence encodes CSARDVGRGSWNEQFF.

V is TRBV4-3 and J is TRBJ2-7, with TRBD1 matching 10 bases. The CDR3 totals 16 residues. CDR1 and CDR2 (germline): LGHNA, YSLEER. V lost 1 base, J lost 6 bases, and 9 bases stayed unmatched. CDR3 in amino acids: CASSQGDGQGVSEQYF. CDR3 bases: TGCGCCAGCAGCCAAGGGGATGGACAGGGGGTTTCCGAGCAGTACTTC.

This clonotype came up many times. Here the CDR3 reads CASSSSGIGYEQYF. The CDR3, as DNA: TGTGCCAGCAGCTCAAGCGGGATCGGGTACGAGCAGTACTTC. This chain links TRBV13 with TRBJ2-7; 7 bases map to TRBD2. CDR1 is PRHDT and CDR2 is FYEKMQ in the germline V gene (reference sequence). This CDR3 is built from 14 residues. Losses at the gene ends were 4 bases for V and 4 bases for J; bases not matched to a gene: 7.

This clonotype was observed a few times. This chain's CDR3 is CASSQSRTGTEAFF. The CDR3 bases are TGTGCCAGCAGCCAATCCCGGACAGGGACTGAAGCTTTCTTT. V usage is TRBV6-1 and J usage is TRBJ1-1, with TRBD1 matching 8 bases. Germline loops: CDR1 MNHNS, CDR2 SASEGT. The CDR3 has 14 amino acids. The V gene end was trimmed by 6 bases and the J gene end by 5 bases; junction bases not matched to a gene: 8.

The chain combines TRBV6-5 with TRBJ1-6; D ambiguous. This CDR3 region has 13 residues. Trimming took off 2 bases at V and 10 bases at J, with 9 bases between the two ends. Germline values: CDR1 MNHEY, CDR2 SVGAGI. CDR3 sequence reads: CASSYARRSPLHF. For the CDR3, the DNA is TGTGCCAGCAGTTACGCCCGACGGTCACCCCTCCACTTT.

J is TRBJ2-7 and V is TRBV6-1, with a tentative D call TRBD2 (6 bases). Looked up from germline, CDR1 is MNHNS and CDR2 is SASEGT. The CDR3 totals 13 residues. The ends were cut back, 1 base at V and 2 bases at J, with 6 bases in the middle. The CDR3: CASSEVAAYEQYF. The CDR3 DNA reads TGTGCCAGCAGTGAAGTAGCGGCCTACGAGCAGTACTTC.

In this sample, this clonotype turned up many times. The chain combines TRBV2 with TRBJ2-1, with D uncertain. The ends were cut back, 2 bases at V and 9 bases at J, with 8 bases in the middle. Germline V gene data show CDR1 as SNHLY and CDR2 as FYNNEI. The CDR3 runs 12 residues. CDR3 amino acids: CASSERLIEQFF. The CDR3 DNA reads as TGTGCCAGCAGTGAAAGGCTAATTGAGCAGTTCTTC. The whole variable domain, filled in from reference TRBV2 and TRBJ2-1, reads EPEVTQTPSHQVTQMGQEVILRCVPISNHLYFYWYRQILGQKVEFLVSFYNNEISEKSEIFDDQFSVERPDGSNFTLKIRSTKLEDSAMYFCASSERLIEQFFGPGTRLTVL.

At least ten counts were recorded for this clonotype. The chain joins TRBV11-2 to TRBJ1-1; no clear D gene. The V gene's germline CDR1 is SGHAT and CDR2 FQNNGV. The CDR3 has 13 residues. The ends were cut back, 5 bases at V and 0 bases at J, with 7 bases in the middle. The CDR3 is CASSKYMNTEAFF. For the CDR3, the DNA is TGTGCCAGCAGCAAGTACATGAACACTGAAGCTTTCTTT.

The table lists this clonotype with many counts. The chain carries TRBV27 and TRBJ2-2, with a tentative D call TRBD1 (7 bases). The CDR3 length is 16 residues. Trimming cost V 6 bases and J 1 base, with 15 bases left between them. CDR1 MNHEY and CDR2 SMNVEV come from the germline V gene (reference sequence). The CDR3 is CASSGGTDKNTGELFF. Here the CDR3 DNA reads TGTGCCAGCAGCGGCGGGACAGACAAGAACACCGGGGAGCTGTTTTTT.

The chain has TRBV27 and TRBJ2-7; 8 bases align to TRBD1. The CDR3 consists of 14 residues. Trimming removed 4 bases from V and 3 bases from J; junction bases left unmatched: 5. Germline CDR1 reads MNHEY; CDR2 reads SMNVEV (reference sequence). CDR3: CASSSTDRGYEQYF. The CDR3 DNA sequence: TGTGCCAGCAGTTCGACCGACAGGGGCTACGAGCAGTACTTC.

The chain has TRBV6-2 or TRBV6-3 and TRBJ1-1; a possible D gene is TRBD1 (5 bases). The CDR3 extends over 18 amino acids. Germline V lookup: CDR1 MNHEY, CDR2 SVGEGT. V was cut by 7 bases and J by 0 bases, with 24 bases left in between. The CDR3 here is CASTPRGNFAALNTEAFF. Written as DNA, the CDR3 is TGTGCCAGCACTCCTAGGGGCAATTTCGCGGCTTTGAACACTGAAGCTTTCTTT.

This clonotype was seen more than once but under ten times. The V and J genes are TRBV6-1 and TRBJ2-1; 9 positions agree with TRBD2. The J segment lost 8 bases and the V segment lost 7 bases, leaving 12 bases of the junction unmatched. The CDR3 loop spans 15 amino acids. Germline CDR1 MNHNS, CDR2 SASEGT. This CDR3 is CASNVVAGVTHEQFF. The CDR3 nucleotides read TGTGCCAGCAATGTCGTAGCGGGAGTTACGCATGAGCAGTTCTTC.

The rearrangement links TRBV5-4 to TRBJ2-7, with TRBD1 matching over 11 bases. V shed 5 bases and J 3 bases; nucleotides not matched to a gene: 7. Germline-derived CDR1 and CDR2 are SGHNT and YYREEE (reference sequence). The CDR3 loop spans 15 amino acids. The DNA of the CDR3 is TGTGCCAGCAGGGATCCGGGACAGGGGGACTACGAGCAGTACTTC. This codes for CASRDPGQGDYEQYF. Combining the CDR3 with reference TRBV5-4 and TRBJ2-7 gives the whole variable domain ETGVTQSPTHLIKTRGQQVTLRCSSQSGHNTVSWYQQALGQGPQFIFQYYREEENGRGNFPPRFSGLQFPNYSSELNVNALELDDSALYLCASRDPGQGDYEQYFGPGTRLTVT.

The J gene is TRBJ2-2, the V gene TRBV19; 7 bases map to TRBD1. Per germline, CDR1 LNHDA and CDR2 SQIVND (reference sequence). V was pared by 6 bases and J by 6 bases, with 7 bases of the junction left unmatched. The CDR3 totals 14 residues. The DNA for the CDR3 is TGTGCCAGTAGCCCCACAGGGGTCGCCGGGGAGCTGTTTTTT. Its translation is CASSPTGVAGELFF.

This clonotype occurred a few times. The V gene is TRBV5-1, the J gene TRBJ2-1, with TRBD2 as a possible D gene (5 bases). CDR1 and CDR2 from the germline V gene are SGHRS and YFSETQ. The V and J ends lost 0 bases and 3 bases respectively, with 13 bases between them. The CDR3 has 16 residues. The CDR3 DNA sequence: TGCGCCAGCAGCTTGGCCGTACGGACTGGCTACAATGAGCAGTTCTTC. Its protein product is CASSLAVRTGYNEQFF.

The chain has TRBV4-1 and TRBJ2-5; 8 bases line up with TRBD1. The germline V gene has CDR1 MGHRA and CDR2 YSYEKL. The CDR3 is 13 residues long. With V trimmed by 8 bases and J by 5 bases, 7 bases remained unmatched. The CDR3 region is CASGRGRGETQYF. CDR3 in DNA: TGCGCCAGCGGCAGGGGGCGCGGGGAGACCCAGTACTTC.

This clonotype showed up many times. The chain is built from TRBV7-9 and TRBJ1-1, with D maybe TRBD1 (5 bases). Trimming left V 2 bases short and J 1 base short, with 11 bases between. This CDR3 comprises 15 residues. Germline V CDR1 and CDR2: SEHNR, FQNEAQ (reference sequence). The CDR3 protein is CASSLTGVPNTEAFF. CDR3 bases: TGTGCCAGCAGCTTAACGGGGGTTCCGAACACTGAAGCTTTCTTT.

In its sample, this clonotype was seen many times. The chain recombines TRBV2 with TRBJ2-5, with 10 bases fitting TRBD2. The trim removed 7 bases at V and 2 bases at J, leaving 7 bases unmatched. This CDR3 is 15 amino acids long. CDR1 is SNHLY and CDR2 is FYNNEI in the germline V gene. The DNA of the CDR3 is TGTGCCAGCACTCGTAGCGGGAGGCCACAAGAGACCCAGTACTTC. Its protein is CASTRSGRPQETQYF. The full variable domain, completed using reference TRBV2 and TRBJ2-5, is EPEVTQTPSHQVTQMGQEVILRCVPISNHLYFYWYRQILGQKVEFLVSFYNNEISEKSEIFDDQFSVERPDGSNFTLKIRSTKLEDSAMYFCASTRSGRPQETQYFGPGTRLLVL.

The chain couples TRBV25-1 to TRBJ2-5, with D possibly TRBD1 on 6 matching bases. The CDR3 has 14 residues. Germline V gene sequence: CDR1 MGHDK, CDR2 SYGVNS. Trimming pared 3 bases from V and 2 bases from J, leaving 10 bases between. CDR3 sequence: CASSDLGQQETQYF. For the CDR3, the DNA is TGTGCCAGCAGTGATTTAGGACAGCAAGAGACCCAGTACTTC.

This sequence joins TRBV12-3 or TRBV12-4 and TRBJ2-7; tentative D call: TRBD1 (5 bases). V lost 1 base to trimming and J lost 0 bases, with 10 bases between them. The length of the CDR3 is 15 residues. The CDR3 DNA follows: TGTGCCAGCAGTTTAGGGGGCGCCCTCTCCTACGAGCAGTACTTC. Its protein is CASSLGGALSYEQYF.

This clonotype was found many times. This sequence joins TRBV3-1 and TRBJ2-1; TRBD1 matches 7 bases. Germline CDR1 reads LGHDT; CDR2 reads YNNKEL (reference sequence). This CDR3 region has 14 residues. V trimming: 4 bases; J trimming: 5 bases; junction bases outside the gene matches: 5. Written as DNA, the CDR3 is TGTGCCAGCAGCCTACAGGGGATTAACAATGAGCAGTTCTTC. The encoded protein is CASSLQGINNEQFF.

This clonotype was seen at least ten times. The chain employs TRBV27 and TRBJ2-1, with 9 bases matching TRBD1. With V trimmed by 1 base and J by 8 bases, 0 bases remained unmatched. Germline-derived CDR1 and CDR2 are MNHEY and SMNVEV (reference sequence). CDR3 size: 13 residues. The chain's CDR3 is CASSLWTGDEQFF. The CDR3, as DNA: TGTGCCAGCAGTTTATGGACAGGGGATGAGCAGTTCTTC.